Presented here are 18 T cell receptor beta chains from one specimen sequenced in a study of T cells in Graves' hyperthyroidism and ophthalmopathy. TCR beta CDR3 region amplification was performed from RNA transcripts. Using the HTBI primer set, a first-round RT-PCR was run on the TCR CDR3. MiXCR, applied by TCRdb to the multiplex PCR reads, yields one record per CDR3 protein. The repertoire holds around 610,000 distinct CDR3 sequences, with 14% to 15% as singletons. Sequencing was carried out using blood. The source of these receptors is a woman aged 40 to 50 with Graves' ophthalmopathy.

The CDR3 reads CATSRVRGGTEAFF. DNA for the CDR3: TGTGCCACCAGCAGAGTCCGGGGGGGCACTGAAGCTTTCTTT. This rearrangement joins TRBV15 to TRBJ1-1, with D tentatively TRBD1 (5 bases). The CDR3 has 14 residues. V lost 1 base and J lost 4, with 10 bases in between. The germline V gene has CDR1 LNHNV and CDR2 YYDKDF (reference sequence). The complete variable domain, with remaining parts taken from reference TRBV15 and TRBJ1-1, reads DAMVIQNPRYQVTQFGKPVTLSCSQTLNHNVMYWYQQKSSQAPKLLFHYYDKDFNNEADTPDNFQSRRPNTSFCFLDIRSPGLGDTAMYLCATSRVRGGTEAFFGQGTRLTVV.

This clonotype was counted ten times or more. The chain carries TRBV6-2 or TRBV6-3 and TRBJ2-5; possible D gene TRBD2, 6 bases. CDR1 MNHEY and CDR2 SVGEGT come from the germline V gene. CDR3 length equals 13 residues. The ends were cut back, 8 bases at V and 5 bases at J, with 15 bases in the middle. The CDR3 bases are TGTGCCAGCGCTGTCGCGGGGTCGGAGACCCAGTACTTC. Amino acids: CASAVAGSETQYF.

This clonotype was counted ten times or more. V and J are TRBV5-5 and TRBJ1-2; D not certain. Germline V gives CDR1 SGHKS, CDR2 YYEKEE (reference sequence). V dropped 5 bases and J dropped 4 bases, with 18 bases sitting between them. The CDR3 consists of 15 residues. In DNA, the CDR3 is TGTGCCAGCAGTACCTCACTAACAGTTCTCTATGGCTACACCTTC. Its protein is CASSTSLTVLYGYTF.

This clonotype was seen at least ten times. The chain couples TRBV12-5 to TRBJ1-5; 8 nucleotides match TRBD1. Germline CDR1 reads LGHNT; CDR2 reads FRNRAP. The CDR3 totals 19 residues. After removal of 0 bases from V and 3 bases from J, the junction contained 13 bases not matched to a gene. The CDR3 protein is CASGLVRGWPQGANQPQHF. The CDR3 DNA is TGTGCTAGTGGTTTGGTACGGGGGTGGCCCCAGGGGGCCAATCAGCCCCAGCATTTT. The full variable domain, rest sourced from reference TRBV12-5 and TRBJ1-5, is DARVTQTPRHKVTEMGQEVTMRCQPILGHNTVFWYRQTMMQGLELLAYFRNRAPLDDSGMPKDRFSAEMPDATLATLKIQPSEPRDSAVYFCASGLVRGWPQGANQPQHFGDGTRLSIL.

The V call is TRBV19, the J call TRBJ2-6; no clear D gene. The germline V gene has CDR1 LNHDA and CDR2 SQIVND (reference sequence). This CDR3 is 17 amino acids long. V gave up 3 bases and J gave up 0 bases, with 12 bases separating them. In DNA, the CDR3 is TGTGCCAGTAGTATGATACTTTCGGGCTCTGGGGCCAACGTCCTGACTTTC. Its translation is CASSMILSGSGANVLTF.

This chain joins TRBV12-3 or TRBV12-4 and TRBJ2-7; tentatively, D is TRBD2 (5 bases). Trimming pared 4 bases from V and 2 bases from J, leaving 15 bases between. The CDR3 covers 15 residues. DNA of the CDR3: TGTGCCAGCAGTTCACCCTCCGGACTTGCCTACGAGCAGTACTTC. Protein product: CASSSPSGLAYEQYF.

This clonotype was seen at least ten times. The J gene is TRBJ2-2, the V gene TRBV12-3 or TRBV12-4, with D perhaps matching TRBD2 (5 bases). V lost 7 bases, J lost 9 bases, and 18 bases lay in between. CDR3 length: 14 residues. In DNA, the CDR3 is TGTGCCAGCATAGGAAGCGGATCTAGCAGGGAGCTGTTTTTT. Its translation is CASIGSGSSRELFF.

The chain carries TRBV28 and TRBJ2-7; TRBD1 aligns across 11 bases. This CDR3 region has 15 residues. Germline V gene data show CDR1 as MDHEN and CDR2 as SYDVKM. V lost 4 bases, J lost 4 bases, and 6 bases stayed unmatched. The CDR3: CASSSGTGGGYEQYF. The CDR3 region has the DNA TGTGCCAGCAGTTCCGGGACAGGGGGGGGGTACGAGCAGTACTTC.

The chain links TRBV7-6 to TRBJ1-1; no firm D call. This CDR3 spans 15 amino acids. Germline loops: CDR1 SGHVS, CDR2 FNYEAQ. The V and J ends lost 5 bases and 1 base respectively, with 14 bases between them. In DNA form, the CDR3 reads TGTGCCAGCAGCCCATCCGAGCCCCCGAACACTGAAGCTTTCTTT. Amino acid sequence: CASSPSEPPNTEAFF.

This clonotype occurred many times. The V gene is TRBV6-5, the J gene TRBJ2-7; D tentatively reads TRBD1 or TRBD2 (6 bases each). Trimming pared 0 bases from V and 7 bases from J, leaving 22 bases between. CDR3 length equals 17 residues. Germline V gene lookup returns CDR1 MNHEY and CDR2 SVGAGI. The CDR3 DNA sequence: TGTGCCAGCAGTTACTCGCCGTACAGGGAGGAACTAGAAGAGCAGTACTTC. Translating it yields CASSYSPYREELEEQYF.

This clonotype was picked up a small number of times. This chain joins TRBV12-3 or TRBV12-4 and TRBJ2-7, with 12 bases lining up with TRBD2. V lost 3 bases and J lost 2; bases outside the gene matches: 8. This CDR3 region has 17 residues. In nucleotides, the CDR3 is TGTGCCAGCAGTTTCCCCGGACTAGCGGGAACGCCCTACGAGCAGTACTTC. Protein sequence: CASSFPGLAGTPYEQYF.

CDR3 sequence: CSARENGPPYEQYF. Written as DNA, the CDR3 is TGCAGTGCTAGAGAAAATGGTCCCCCCTACGAGCAGTACTTC. The rearrangement links TRBV20-1 to TRBJ2-7; D remains ambiguous. The CDR3 extends over 14 amino acids. Trimming took off 0 bases at V and 2 bases at J, with 11 bases between the two ends. The germline V gene has CDR1 DFQATT and CDR2 SNEGSKA (reference sequence).

This clonotype was seen at least ten times. The chain joins TRBV7-8 to TRBJ2-7, with D unresolved. Germline CDR1 SGHVS, CDR2 FQNEAQ. The CDR3 is 13 amino acids. The V end lost 8 bases, the J end lost 2 bases, and 13 bases lay between the germline ends. CDR3 protein: CASGSSVAYEQYF. CDR3 coding DNA: TGTGCCAGCGGTTCGTCTGTTGCCTACGAGCAGTACTTC.

This clonotype was detected a few times. The CDR3 protein is CASSPLAVSTDTQYF. CDR3 bases: TGTGCCAGCAGCCCCTTAGCGGTGAGCACAGATACGCAGTATTTT. This sequence joins TRBV7-3 and TRBJ2-3; the D gene is possibly TRBD2 (6 bases). V shed 5 bases and J shed 0 bases, with 12 bases lying between them. This CDR3 contains 15 residues. Germline V gives CDR1 SGHTA, CDR2 FQGTGA.

This clonotype was detected ten times or more. The chain has TRBV12-5 and TRBJ1-3; tentative D call: TRBD1 (5 bases). The CDR3 has 16 residues. CDR1 and CDR2 from the germline V gene are LGHNT and FRNRAP. V dropped 3 bases and J dropped 4 bases, with 16 bases sitting between them. The CDR3 is CASGFGNGAMGNTIYF. CDR3 nucleotide sequence: TGTGCTAGTGGTTTTGGCAACGGGGCGATGGGAAACACCATATATTTT. The full variable domain, its missing parts supplied by reference TRBV12-5 and TRBJ1-3, is DARVTQTPRHKVTEMGQEVTMRCQPILGHNTVFWYRQTMMQGLELLAYFRNRAPLDDSGMPKDRFSAEMPDATLATLKIQPSEPRDSAVYFCASGFGNGAMGNTIYFGEGSWLTVV.

The sample holds a few counts of this clonotype. Germline is not matched at one junction end, which may reflect a read error. The chain joins TRBV12-3 or TRBV12-4 to TRBJ2-2, with TRBD2 matching 16 bases. The CDR3 extends over 18 amino acids. The DNA for the CDR3 is TGTGCCAGCAGTTTGGGGACTAGCGGGAGGGCGAGGACCGCGGAGCTGTTTTTT. This encodes CASSLGTSGRARTAELFF.

The V and J genes are TRBV3-1 and TRBJ2-7; possible D gene TRBD1, 6 bases. The CDR3 has 16 residues. Deletions cut 7 bases from V and 0 bases from J, with 19 bases between. Germline V gene sequence: CDR1 LGHDT, CDR2 YNNKEL (reference sequence). As DNA, the CDR3 is TGTGCCAGCATCCCAAATCTTCAGGGGTACTCCTACGAGCAGTACTTC. Translation gives CASIPNLQGYSYEQYF.

The chain couples TRBV4-1 to TRBJ1-2; 7 bases agree with TRBD1. V lost 0 bases to trimming and J lost 7 bases; unmatched junction nucleotides: 11. Germline V gene data show CDR1 as MGHRA and CDR2 as YSYEKL. The CDR3 length is 16 residues. The CDR3, as DNA: TGCGCCAGCAGCCAAGATCGACAGGGAGAGGGGGCTGGCTACACCTTC. This encodes CASSQDRQGEGAGYTF.